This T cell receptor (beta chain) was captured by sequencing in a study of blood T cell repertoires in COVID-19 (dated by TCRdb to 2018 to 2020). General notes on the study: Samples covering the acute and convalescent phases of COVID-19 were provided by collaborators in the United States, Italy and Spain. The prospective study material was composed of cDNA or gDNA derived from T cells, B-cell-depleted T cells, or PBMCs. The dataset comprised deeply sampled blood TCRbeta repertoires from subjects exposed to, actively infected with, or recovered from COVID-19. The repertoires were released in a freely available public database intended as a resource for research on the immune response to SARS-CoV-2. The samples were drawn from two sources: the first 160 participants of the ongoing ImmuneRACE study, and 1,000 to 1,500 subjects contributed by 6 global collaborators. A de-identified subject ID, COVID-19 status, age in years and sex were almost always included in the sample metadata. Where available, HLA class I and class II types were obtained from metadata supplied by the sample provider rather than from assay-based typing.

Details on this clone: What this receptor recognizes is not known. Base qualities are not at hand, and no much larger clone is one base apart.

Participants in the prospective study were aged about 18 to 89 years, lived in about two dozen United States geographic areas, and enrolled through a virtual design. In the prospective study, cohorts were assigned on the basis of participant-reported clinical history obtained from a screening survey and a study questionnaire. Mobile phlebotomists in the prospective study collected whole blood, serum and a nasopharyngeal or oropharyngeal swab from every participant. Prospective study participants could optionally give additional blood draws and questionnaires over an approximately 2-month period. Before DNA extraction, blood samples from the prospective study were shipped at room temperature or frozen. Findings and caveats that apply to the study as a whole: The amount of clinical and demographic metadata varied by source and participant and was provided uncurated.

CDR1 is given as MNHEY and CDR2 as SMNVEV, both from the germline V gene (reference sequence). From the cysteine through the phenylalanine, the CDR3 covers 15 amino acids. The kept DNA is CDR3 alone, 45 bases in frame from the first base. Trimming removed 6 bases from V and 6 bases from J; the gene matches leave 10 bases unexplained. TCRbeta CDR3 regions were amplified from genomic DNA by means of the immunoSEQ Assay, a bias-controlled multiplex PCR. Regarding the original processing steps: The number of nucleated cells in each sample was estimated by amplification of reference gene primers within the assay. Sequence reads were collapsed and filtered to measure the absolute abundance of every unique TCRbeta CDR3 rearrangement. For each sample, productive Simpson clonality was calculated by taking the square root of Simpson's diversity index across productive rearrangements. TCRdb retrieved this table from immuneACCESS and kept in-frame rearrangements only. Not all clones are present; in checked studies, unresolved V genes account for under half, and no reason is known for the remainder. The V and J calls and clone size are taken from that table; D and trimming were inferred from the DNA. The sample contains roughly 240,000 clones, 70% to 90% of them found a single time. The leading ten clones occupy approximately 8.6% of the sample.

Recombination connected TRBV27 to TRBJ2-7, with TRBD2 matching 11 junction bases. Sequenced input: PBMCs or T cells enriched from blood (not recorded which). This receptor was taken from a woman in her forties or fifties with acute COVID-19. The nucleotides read TGTGCCAGCAGCCTCACCGGGACTAGCGGCTTCGAGCAGTACTTC. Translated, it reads CASSLTGTSGFEQYF.